The entry below describes one T cell receptor (beta chain). This sample also contains other DNA sequences that code for the same CDR3. This sample is part of a study of T cell repertoires in ileal Crohn's disease. TCRdb's table, derived via immunoSEQ multiplex PCR, lists solely in-frame clones and lacks some. This sample yields around 15,000 clones, of which under 95% are seen a single time; 3.4% belongs to the top ten. The CDR3 is made up of 15 amino acids. Germline values: CDR1 SGHDT, CDR2 YYEEEE. After removal of 0 bases from V and 6 bases from J, the junction contained 6 bases not matched to a gene.

J is TRBJ2-1 and V is TRBV5-6; 7 nucleotides agree with TRBD1. The sample consisted of ileal tissue. This TCR was recovered from an adult with Crohn's disease. The CDR3 sequence is CASSLGTGQFNEQFF. Here the CDR3 DNA reads TGTGCCAGCAGCTTGGGGACGGGACAGTTCAATGAGCAGTTCTTC.